The rows below give T cell receptor beta chains drawn from one sample of a study of blood T cell repertoires in COVID-19. TCRdb's copy holds only in-frame clones and misses some; the assay was immunoSEQ multiplex PCR. The sample yields some 130,000 clones, around 81% seen once. The sequenced material came from peripheral blood. Receptors were obtained from a woman aged 55-69 years with active or convalescent COVID-19. Both conserved end residues are part of each CDR3. D genes are given only for firm matches. A clone size is listed for some rows: how often the clone was seen (once, few, many), or a class if it is expanded.

abundance: NA
d_gene: NA
v_gene: TRBV6-2/TRBV6-3
j_gene: TRBJ2-4
CDR3nt: TGTGCCAGCAGCCGAGTTCCTTACTTGAAACTAGCCAAAAACATTCAGTACTTC
CDR3aa: CASSRVPYLKLAKNIQYF

abundance: NA
d_gene: NA
v_gene: TRBV7-6
j_gene: TRBJ1-5
CDR3nt: TGTGCCAGCAGCTTAGAGGCAGGGCTAGTAGGTCAGCCCCAGCATTTT
CDR3aa: CASSLEAGLVGQPQHF

abundance: few
d_gene: NA
v_gene: TRBV10-1
j_gene: TRBJ1-1
CDR3nt: TGCGCCAGCAGTGAGTCCGAGTGGGGCTTGGCTGAAGCTTTCTTT
CDR3aa: CASSESEWGLAEAFF

abundance: few
d_gene: NA
v_gene: TRBV2
j_gene: TRBJ1-6
CDR3nt: TGTGCCAGCACAGGGGTAACTAGTTCACCCCTCCACTTT
CDR3aa: CASTGVTSSPLHF

abundance: NA
d_gene: NA
v_gene: TRBV6-5
j_gene: TRBJ1-2
CDR3nt: TGTGCCAGCACCACCCCCGGGAGCATTTATGGCTACACCTTC
CDR3aa: CASTTPGSIYGYTF

abundance: NA
d_gene: NA
v_gene: TRBV18
j_gene: TRBJ2-2
CDR3nt: TGTGCCAGCTCACCACCGACGGGACGGGAGACCGGGGAGCTGTTTTTT
CDR3aa: CASSPPTGRETGELFF

abundance: few
d_gene: NA
v_gene: TRBV9
j_gene: TRBJ2-4
CDR3nt: TGTGCCAGCAGCGTAGCACCGGGAGCGGACATTCAGTACTTC
CDR3aa: CASSVAPGADIQYF

abundance: NA
d_gene: TRBD2
v_gene: TRBV5-5
j_gene: TRBJ2-2
CDR3nt: TGTGCCAGCAGCTTTACCTCGGGGACTAGCGCTGGGGAGCTGTTTTTT
CDR3aa: CASSFTSGTSAGELFF

abundance: NA
d_gene: NA
v_gene: TRBV18
j_gene: TRBJ1-3
CDR3nt: TGTGCCAGCTCACTACAAGGAAACACCATATATTTT
CDR3aa: CASSLQGNTIYF

abundance: NA
d_gene: NA
v_gene: TRBV7-2
j_gene: TRBJ2-7
CDR3nt: TGTGCCAGCAGCCATTCTCTAATCGAGCAGTACTTC
CDR3aa: CASSHSLIEQYF

abundance: once
d_gene: TRBD2
v_gene: TRBV5-6
j_gene: TRBJ2-3
CDR3nt: TGTGCCAGCAGCTTCCTTGCGGGAGTCACAGATACGCAGTATTTT
CDR3aa: CASSFLAGVTDTQYF

abundance: NA
d_gene: NA
v_gene: TRBV4-3
j_gene: TRBJ2-2
CDR3nt: TGCGCCAGCAGCCTCTTCGAGGGCGGGGAGCTGTTTTTT
CDR3aa: CASSLFEGGELFF

abundance: few
d_gene: NA
v_gene: TRBV28
j_gene: TRBJ1-2
CDR3nt: TGTGCCAGCTACAGGGTGGCCTATGGCTACACCTTC
CDR3aa: CASYRVAYGYTF

abundance: once
d_gene: NA
v_gene: TRBV2
j_gene: TRBJ2-7
CDR3nt: TGTGCCACCTCACCCATGGATCTCCAGGGCTACGAGCAGTACTTC
CDR3aa: CATSPMDLQGYEQYF

abundance: NA
d_gene: NA
v_gene: TRBV11-3
j_gene: TRBJ2-1
CDR3nt: TGTGCCAGCAGTTCGAGGGCGGTTCAATACAATGAGCAGTTCTTC
CDR3aa: CASSSRAVQYNEQFF

abundance: NA
d_gene: NA
v_gene: TRBV7-9
j_gene: TRBJ1-6
CDR3nt: TGTGCCAGCAGCCCGACAGGATTTGATAATTCACCCCTCCACTTT
CDR3aa: CASSPTGFDNSPLHF

abundance: NA
d_gene: TRBD2
v_gene: TRBV3-1/TRBV3-2
j_gene: TRBJ2-1
CDR3nt: TGTGCCAGCAGACCACTAGCGGGAGGCACGAACCCTCGGGAGCAGTTCTTC
CDR3aa: CASRPLAGGTNPREQFF

abundance: NA
d_gene: NA
v_gene: TRBV19
j_gene: TRBJ2-2
CDR3nt: TGTGCCAGTAAGGAGCGGCCAACGAACACCGGGGAGCTGTTTTTT
CDR3aa: CASKERPTNTGELFF

abundance: NA
d_gene: TRBD1
v_gene: TRBV28
j_gene: TRBJ2-6
CDR3nt: TGTGCCACTACGCTTTCTCGGACAGGGGTGGGGGCCAACGTCCTGACTTTC
CDR3aa: CATTLSRTGVGANVLTF

abundance: NA
d_gene: NA
v_gene: TRBV15
j_gene: TRBJ1-4
CDR3nt: TGTGCCACCAGCAGAGACAGGGAGGGTACTAATGAAAAACTGTTTTTT
CDR3aa: CATSRDREGTNEKLFF

abundance: NA
d_gene: NA
v_gene: TRBV2
j_gene: TRBJ1-6
CDR3nt: TGTGCCAGGCAGGAGGCAGCAAATTCACCCCTCCACTTT
CDR3aa: CARQEAANSPLHF

abundance: NA
d_gene: TRBD1
v_gene: TRBV27
j_gene: TRBJ1-2
CDR3nt: TGTGCCAGCAGTTTAGACAGGACAGGATATGGCTACACCTTC
CDR3aa: CASSLDRTGYGYTF